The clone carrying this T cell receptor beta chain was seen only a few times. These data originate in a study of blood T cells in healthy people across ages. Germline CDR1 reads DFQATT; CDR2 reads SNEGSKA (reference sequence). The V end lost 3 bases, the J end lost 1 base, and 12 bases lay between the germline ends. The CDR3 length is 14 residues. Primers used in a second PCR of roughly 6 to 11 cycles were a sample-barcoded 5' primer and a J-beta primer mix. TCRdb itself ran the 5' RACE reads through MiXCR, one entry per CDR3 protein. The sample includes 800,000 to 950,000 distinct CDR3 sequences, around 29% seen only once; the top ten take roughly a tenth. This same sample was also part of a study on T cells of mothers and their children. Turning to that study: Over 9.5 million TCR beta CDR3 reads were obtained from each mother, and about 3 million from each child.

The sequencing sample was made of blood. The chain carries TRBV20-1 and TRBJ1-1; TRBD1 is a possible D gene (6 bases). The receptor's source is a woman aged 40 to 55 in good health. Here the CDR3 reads CSARAGTKNTEAFF. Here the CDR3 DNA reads TGCAGTGCTAGGGCCGGGACAAAGAACACTGAAGCTTTCTTT.